This T cell receptor beta chain came from a study of siplizumab effects on memory and regulatory T cells. Profiling relied on immunoSEQ multiplex PCR, and the TCRdb table lists in-frame clones only, not all of them. Of about 120,000 clones in the sample, roughly 94% were seen once. Broader study findings: Confirmation that proliferating Tregs from siplizumab cultures had suppressive function was not obtained. The authors mapped only a minor fraction of alloreactive clones to unstimulated subsets. The average Treg-derived proportion among mappable alloreactive CD4+ clones was roughly 70% with siplizumab versus 26.9% in controls.

The V end lost 1 base, the J end lost 0 bases, and 21 bases lay between the germline ends. This CDR3 is 19 amino acids long. Germline values: CDR1 SGHVS, CDR2 FQNEAQ. On this clone: Its antigen remains unknown. Other DNA sequences within the sample encode an identical CDR3.

The sequencing sample was made of non-Treg CD4+ T cells sorted from blood. This chain joins TRBV7-8 and TRBJ1-1; D is unclear. The sequence derives from a human donor in good health. The CDR3 DNA reads TGTGCCAGCAGCTTAGTGTGGGCAACGGGGTTGGGGATGAACACTGAAGCTTTCTTT. Translating it yields CASSLVWATGLGMNTEAFF.